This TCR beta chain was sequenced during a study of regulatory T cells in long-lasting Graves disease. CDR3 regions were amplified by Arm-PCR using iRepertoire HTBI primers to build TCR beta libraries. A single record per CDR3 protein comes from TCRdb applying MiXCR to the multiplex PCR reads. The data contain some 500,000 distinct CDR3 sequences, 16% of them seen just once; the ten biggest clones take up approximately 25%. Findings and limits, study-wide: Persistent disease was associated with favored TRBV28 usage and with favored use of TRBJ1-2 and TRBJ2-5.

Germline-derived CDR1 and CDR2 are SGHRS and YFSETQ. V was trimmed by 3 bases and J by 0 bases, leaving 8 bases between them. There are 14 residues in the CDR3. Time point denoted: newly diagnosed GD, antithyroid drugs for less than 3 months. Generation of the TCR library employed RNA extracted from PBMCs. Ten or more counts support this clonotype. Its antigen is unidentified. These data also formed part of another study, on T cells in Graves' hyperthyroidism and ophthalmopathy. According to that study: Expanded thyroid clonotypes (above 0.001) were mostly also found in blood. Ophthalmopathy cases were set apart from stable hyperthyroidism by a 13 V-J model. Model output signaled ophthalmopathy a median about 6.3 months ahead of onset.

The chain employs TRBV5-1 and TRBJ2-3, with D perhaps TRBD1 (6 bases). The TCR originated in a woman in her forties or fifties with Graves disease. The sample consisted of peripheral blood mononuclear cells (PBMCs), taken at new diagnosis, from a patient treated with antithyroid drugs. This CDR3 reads CASSSGHSTDTQYF. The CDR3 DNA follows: TGCGCCAGCAGCTCGGGACACAGCACAGATACGCAGTATTTT.